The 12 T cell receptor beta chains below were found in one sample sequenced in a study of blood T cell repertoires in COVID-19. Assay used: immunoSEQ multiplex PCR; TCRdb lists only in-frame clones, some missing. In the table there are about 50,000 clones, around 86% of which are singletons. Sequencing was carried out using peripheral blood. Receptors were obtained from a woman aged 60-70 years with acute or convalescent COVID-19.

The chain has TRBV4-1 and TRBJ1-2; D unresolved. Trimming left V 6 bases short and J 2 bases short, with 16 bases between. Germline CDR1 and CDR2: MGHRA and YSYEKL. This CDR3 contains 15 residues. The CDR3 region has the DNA TGCGCCAGCAGTCCAAGTTATACTAACAACTATGGCTACACCTTC. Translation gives CASSPSYTNNYGYTF.

CDR3 DNA: TGTGCCAGCAGCTTAGGTATTACAGGGTTCACTGAAGCTTTCTTT. It codes for CASSLGITGFTEAFF. The rearrangement joins TRBV11-2 to TRBJ1-1; perhaps TRBD1 as D (6 bases). Trimming cost V 1 base and J 4 bases, with 13 bases left between them. CDR1 is SGHAT and CDR2 is FQNNGV in the germline V gene. The CDR3 spans 15 residues.

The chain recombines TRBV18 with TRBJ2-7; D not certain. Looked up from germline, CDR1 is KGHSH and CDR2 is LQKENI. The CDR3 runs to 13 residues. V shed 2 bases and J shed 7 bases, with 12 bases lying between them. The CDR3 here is CASSPFPGWEQYF. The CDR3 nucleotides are TGTGCCAGCTCACCATTTCCGGGTTGGGAGCAGTACTTC.

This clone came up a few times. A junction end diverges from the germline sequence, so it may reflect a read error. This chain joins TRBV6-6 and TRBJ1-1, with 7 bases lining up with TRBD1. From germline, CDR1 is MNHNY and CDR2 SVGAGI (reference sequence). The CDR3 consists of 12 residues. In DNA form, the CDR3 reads TGTGCCTGCAGGGGGGGGAACACTGAAGCTTTCTTT. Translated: CACRGGNTEAFF.

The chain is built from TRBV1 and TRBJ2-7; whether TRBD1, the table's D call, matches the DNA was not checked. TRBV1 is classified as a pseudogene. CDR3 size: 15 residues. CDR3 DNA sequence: TGCACCAGCAGCCAAGACGGGACAGCAACCTACGAGCAGTACTTC. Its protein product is CTSSQDGTATYEQYF.

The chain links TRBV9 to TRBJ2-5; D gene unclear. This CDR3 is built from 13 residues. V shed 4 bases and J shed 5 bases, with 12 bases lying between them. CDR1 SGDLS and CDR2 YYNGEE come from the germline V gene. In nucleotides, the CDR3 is TGTGCCAGCAGCCCCCGAGGTGGGGAGACCCAGTACTTC. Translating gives CASSPRGGETQYF.

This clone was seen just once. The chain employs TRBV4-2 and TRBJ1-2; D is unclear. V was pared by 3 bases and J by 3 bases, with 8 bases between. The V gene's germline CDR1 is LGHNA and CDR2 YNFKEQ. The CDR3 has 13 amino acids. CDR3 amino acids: CASSQVTDYGYTF. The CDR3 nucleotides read TGTGCCAGCAGCCAGGTAACAGACTATGGCTACACCTTC.

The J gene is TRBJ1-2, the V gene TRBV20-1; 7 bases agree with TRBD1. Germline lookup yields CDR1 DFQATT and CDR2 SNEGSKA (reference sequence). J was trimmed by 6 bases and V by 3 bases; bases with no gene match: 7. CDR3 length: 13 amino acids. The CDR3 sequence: CSASKGGMDGYTF. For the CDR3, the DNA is TGCAGTGCTAGTAAAGGGGGCATGGATGGCTACACCTTC.

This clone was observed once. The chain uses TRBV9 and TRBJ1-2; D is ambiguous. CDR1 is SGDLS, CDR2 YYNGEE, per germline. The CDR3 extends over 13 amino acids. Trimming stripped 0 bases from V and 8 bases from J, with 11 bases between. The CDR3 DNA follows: TGTGCCAGCAGCGTAGCTACCGGAGGGGGCTACACCTTC. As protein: CASSVATGGGYTF.

CDR3 loop: CASSLLGTSGPYNEQFF. The DNA for the CDR3 is TGTGCCAGCAGTCTACTAGGGACTAGCGGACCCTACAATGAGCAGTTCTTC. The J gene is TRBJ2-1, the V gene TRBV6-6; TRBD2 agrees at 11 bases. V was clipped by 5 bases and J by 2 bases; unmatched bases: 8. The germline CDR1 and CDR2 sequences are MNHNY and SVGAGI (reference sequence). There are 17 residues in the CDR3.

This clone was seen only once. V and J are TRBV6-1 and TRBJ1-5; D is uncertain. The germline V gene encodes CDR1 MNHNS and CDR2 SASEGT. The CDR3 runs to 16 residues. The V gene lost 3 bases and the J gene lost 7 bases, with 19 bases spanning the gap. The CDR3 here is CASSDPPKGGRQPQHF. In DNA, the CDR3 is TGTGCCAGCAGTGATCCGCCCAAGGGCGGGCGGCAGCCCCAGCATTTT.

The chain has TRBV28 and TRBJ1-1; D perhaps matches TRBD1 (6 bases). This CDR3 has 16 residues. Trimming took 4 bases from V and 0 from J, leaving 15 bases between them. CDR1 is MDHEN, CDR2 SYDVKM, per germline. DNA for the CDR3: TGTGCCAGCAGTTCCCTCGGGGGGCGCATGAACACTGAAGCTTTCTTT. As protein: CASSSLGGRMNTEAFF.